Each of the 10 T cell receptor beta chains below was sequenced from the same sample in a study of cytomegalovirus exposure and HLA in healthy donors. PCR amplification relied on 60 Vbeta primers (plus 13 Jbeta primers). Some clones are missing from TCRdb's copy, which holds only in-frame ones; the method was immunoSEQ multiplex PCR. The sample lists 100,000 or so clones; 69% were seen once. The sample was PBMCs. These receptors were collected from a man younger than 45 in good health and CMV-seronegative.

This clone was observed a handful of times. This chain joins TRBV6-1 and TRBJ1-2; 9 nucleotides line up with TRBD1. There are 13 residues in the CDR3. Germline CDR1 reads MNHNS; CDR2 reads SASEGT. V lost 6 bases to trimming and J lost 6 bases; unmatched junction nucleotides: 5. The CDR3 region has the DNA TGTGCCAGCAGCTCACAGGGGGCGGATGGCTACACCTTC. Translation: CASSSQGADGYTF.

As concerns this clone: Other DNA variants within this sample encode the same CDR3. This chain links TRBV6-1 with TRBJ2-6; 8 bases line up with TRBD2. Trimming removed 9 bases from V and 1 base from J; junction bases left unmatched: 5. The CDR3 is 15 residues long. Germline V gene lookup returns CDR1 MNHNS and CDR2 SASEGT. This CDR3 is CASRAGGSGANVLTF. Here the CDR3 DNA reads TGTGCCAGTCGGGCGGGAGGATCTGGGGCCAACGTCCTGACTTTC.

This clone was picked up one time. The V and J genes are TRBV6-6 and TRBJ2-7; 8 nucleotides align to TRBD2. The CDR3 extends over 13 amino acids. V dropped 10 bases and J dropped 6; count of bases not matched to a gene: 11. Germline CDR1 reads MNHNY; CDR2 reads SVGAGI (reference sequence). The CDR3 here is CAISSGRIPEQYF. The CDR3 bases are TGTGCCATCAGCAGCGGGAGAATCCCCGAGCAGTACTTC.

The rearrangement uses TRBV28 and TRBJ2-7; TRBD2 is a possible D gene (5 bases). The length of the CDR3 is 13 residues. CDR1 and CDR2 (germline): MDHEN, SYDVKM. Between the trimmed V and J ends, which lost 1 base and 3 bases, there was a span of 7 bases. The CDR3 here is CASSLSGIYEQYF. The DNA of the CDR3 is TGTGCCAGCAGTTTATCCGGGATCTACGAGCAGTACTTC.

There are a few counts of this clone. The genes are TRBV9 and TRBJ1-1, with TRBD1 matching over 7 bases. CDR1 SGDLS and CDR2 YYNGEE come from the germline V gene. The V and J ends lost 0 bases and 4 bases, in that order; junction bases with no gene match: 3. This CDR3 is 14 amino acids long. For the CDR3, the DNA is TGTGCCAGCAGCGTAGGCCAGGGGGGCACTGAAGCTTTCTTT. Translation gives CASSVGQGGTEAFF.

The chain links TRBV30 to TRBJ1-5, with TRBD1 as a possible D gene (5 bases). V lost 0 bases and J lost 0, with 9 bases in between. There are 15 residues in the CDR3. Germline values: CDR1 GTSNPN, CDR2 SVGIG (reference sequence). CDR3 in amino acids: CAWSVGPNSNQPQHF. CDR3 coding DNA: TGTGCCTGGAGTGTGGGGCCCAATAGCAATCAGCCCCAGCATTTT.

This clone was counted between two and nine times. The chain has TRBV5-6 and TRBJ1-1; D might be TRBD1 (6 bases). This CDR3 contains 14 residues. Trimming removed 1 base at V and 0 bases at J, with 7 bases between. Germline loops: CDR1 SGHDT, CDR2 YYEEEE. CDR3 protein: CASSLTGLNTEAFF. CDR3 bases: TGTGCCAGCAGCTTGACAGGGCTGAACACTGAAGCTTTCTTT.

This clone was seen more than once but under ten times. The chain has TRBV11-2 and TRBJ1-6; 7 bases align to TRBD1. CDR1 is SGHAT and CDR2 is FQNNGV in the germline V gene. This CDR3 comprises 14 residues. The junction had 3 bases not matched to a gene; V was cut back by 5 bases and J by 5 bases. The CDR3 here is CASSPRGNNSPLHF. CDR3 sequence (DNA): TGTGCCAGCAGCCCCAGGGGGAATAATTCACCCCTCCACTTT.

V and J are TRBV5-1 and TRBJ1-1; weak D call: TRBD1 (6 bases). Germline CDR1 SGHRS, CDR2 YFSETQ. The CDR3 is 13 residues long. Deletions cut 0 bases from V and 5 bases from J, with 8 bases between. CDR3 nucleotide sequence: TGCGCCAGCAGCTTGGAAGGGGGAACTGAAGCTTTCTTT. Amino acid sequence: CASSLEGGTEAFF.

V and J are TRBV7-9 and TRBJ1-5, with 8 bases fitting TRBD1. J gave up 2 bases and V 5 bases, and 14 bases lay outside the gene matches. CDR1 and CDR2 from the germline V gene are SEHNR and FQNEAQ (reference sequence). This CDR3 has 18 residues. The CDR3 loop reads CASSQYRGTISGNQPQHF. The CDR3, as DNA: TGTGCCAGCAGCCAATACAGGGGGACGATATCTGGCAATCAGCCCCAGCATTTT.